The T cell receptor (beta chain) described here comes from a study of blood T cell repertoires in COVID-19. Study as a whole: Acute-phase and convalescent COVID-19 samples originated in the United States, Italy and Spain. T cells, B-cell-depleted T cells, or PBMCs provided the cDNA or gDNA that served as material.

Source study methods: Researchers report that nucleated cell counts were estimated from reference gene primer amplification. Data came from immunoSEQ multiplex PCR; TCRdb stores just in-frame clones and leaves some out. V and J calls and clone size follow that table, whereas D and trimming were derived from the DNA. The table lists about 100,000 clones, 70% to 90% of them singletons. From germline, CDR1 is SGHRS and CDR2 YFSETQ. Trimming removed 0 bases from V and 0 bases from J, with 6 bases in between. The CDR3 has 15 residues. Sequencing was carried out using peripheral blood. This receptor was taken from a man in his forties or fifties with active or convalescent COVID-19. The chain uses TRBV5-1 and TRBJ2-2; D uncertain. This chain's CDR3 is CASSLGTANTGELFF. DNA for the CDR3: TGCGCCAGCAGCTTGGGCACAGCGAACACCGGGGAGCTGTTTTTT.